This TCR beta chain was sequenced for a study of T cells after yellow fever vaccination. Study as a whole: Researchers used SMART-Seq v4 Ultra Low Input to prepare fractions that had low cell numbers.

This clonotype was counted between two and nine times. UMIs and a universal primer site were added when TCR cDNA was made by 5'RACE template switching. TCRdb re-called the 5' RACE reads with MiXCR, one entry per CDR3 protein. This table has approximately 180,000 distinct CDR3 sequences, approximately 6.2% appearing once. The source is a man younger than 30 who received the YFV17D yellow fever vaccine. This specimen consisted of CD4+ T cells sorted from PBMCs, obtained on the day of the first yellow fever vaccination.

This CDR3 is CASSLEGDRGGEQFF. In DNA form, the CDR3 reads TGTGCCAGCAGCTTAGAGGGGGACAGGGGTGGTGAGCAGTTCTTC. This chain joins TRBV11-3 and TRBJ2-1; 10 bases fit TRBD1. The J segment lost 9 bases and the V segment lost 0 bases, leaving 5 bases of the junction unmatched. The CDR3 consists of 15 residues. From germline, CDR1 is SGHNT and CDR2 YENEEA.